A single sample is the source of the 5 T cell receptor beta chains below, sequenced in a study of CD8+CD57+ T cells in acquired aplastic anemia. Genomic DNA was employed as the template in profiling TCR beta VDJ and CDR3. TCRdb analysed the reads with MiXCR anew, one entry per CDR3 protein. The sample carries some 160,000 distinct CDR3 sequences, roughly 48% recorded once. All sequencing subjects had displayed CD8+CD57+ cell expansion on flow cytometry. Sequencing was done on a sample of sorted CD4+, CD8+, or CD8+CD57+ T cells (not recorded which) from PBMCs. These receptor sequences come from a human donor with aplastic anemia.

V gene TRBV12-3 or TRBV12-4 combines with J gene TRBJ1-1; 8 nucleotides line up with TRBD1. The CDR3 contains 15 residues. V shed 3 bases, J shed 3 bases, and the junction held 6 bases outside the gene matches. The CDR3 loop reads CASSFGRGRYTEAFF. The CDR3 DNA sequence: TGTGCCAGCAGTTTCGGCAGGGGGCGTTACACTGAAGCTTTCTTT.

Here the CDR3 reads CASSSLGDSLHEQYF. The CDR3 bases are TGTGCCAGCAGCTCCCTGGGAGACAGCTTACACGAGCAGTACTTC. The V call is TRBV7-3, the J call TRBJ2-7; D is perhaps TRBD1 or TRBD2 (5 bases each). The CDR3 contains 15 residues. V dropped 4 bases and J dropped 5 bases, with 18 bases sitting between them. Germline loops: CDR1 SGHTA, CDR2 FQGTGA.

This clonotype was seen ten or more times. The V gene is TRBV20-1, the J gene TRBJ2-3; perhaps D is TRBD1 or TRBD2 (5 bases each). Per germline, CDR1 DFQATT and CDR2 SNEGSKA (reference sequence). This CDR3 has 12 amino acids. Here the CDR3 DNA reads TGCAGCCTGAGGGGCAGCACAGATACGCAGTATTTT. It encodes CSLRGSTDTQYF.

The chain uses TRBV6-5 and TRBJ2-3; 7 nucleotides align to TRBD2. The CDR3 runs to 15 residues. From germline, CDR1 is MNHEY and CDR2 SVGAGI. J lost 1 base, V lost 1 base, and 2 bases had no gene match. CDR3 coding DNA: TGTGCCAGCAGTTACTTCGCGGGAGGCACAGATACGCAGTATTTT. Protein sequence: CASSYFAGGTDTQYF.

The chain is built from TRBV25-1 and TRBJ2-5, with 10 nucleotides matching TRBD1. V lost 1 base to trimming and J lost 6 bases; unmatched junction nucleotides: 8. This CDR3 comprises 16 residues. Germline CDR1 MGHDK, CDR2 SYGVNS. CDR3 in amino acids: CASSESWDRGVKTQYF. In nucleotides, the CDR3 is TGTGCCAGCAGTGAATCTTGGGACAGGGGTGTCAAGACCCAGTACTTC.